This is a list of T cell receptor delta chains from one sample in a study of gammadelta T cells in human blood. TCRdb re-identified clones in the RT-PCR reads via CATT. The sample records around 1,500 delta-chain clones, more than 8% being singletons. Sequencing was performed on non-Vgamma9Vdelta2 gamma-delta T cells from infant blood. The receptors come from a human donor. CDR3s include the opening cysteine and the closing phenylalanine or tryptophan. D genes are given only for firm matches. Expanded clones are given a class, and other clones once, few, many or no size at all.

D gene: .; V gene: TRDV2; J gene: TRDJ1; clone size: large; CDR3 protein: CACDTSTDPTDKLIF; CDR3 DNA: TGTGCCTGTGACACCAGTACGGATCCCACCGATAAACTCATCTTT
D gene: .; V gene: TRDV1; J gene: TRDJ1; clone size: .; CDR3 protein: CALGESPPPFPRYWRGPTDKLIF; CDR3 DNA: TGTGCTCTTGGGGAAAGCCCTCCTCCCTTCCCCAGGTATTGGAGGGGGCCCACCGATAAACTCATCTTT
D gene: TRDD3; V gene: TRDV3; J gene: TRDJ1; clone size: large; CDR3 protein: CAFTPSHDWGRYTDKLIF; CDR3 DNA: TGTGCCTTTACTCCCTCACACGACTGGGGGAGGTACACCGATAAACTCATCTTT
D gene: TRDD3; V gene: TRDV3; J gene: TRDJ1; clone size: large; CDR3 protein: CAFCHHNYWGIPDKLIF; CDR3 DNA: TGTGCCTTTTGCCACCACAACTACTGGGGGATACCCGATAAACTCATCTTT
D gene: .; V gene: TRDV2; J gene: TRDJ1; clone size: large; CDR3 protein: CACDTASNVWGSYGYPLYTDKLIF; CDR3 DNA: TGTGCCTGTGACACAGCGTCTAACGTGTGGGGATCATACGGGTATCCTTTGTACACCGATAAACTCATCTTT
D gene: .; V gene: TRAV29/DV5; J gene: TRDJ1; clone size: few; CDR3 protein: CAASACPKGKLIF; CDR3 DNA: TGTGCAGCAAGCGCGTGCCCTAAAGGTAAACTCATCTTT
D gene: TRDD3; V gene: TRDV1; J gene: TRDJ1; clone size: medium-sized; CDR3 protein: CALGARGDTDKLIF; CDR3 DNA: TGTGCTCTTGGGGCCCGGGGGGATACCGATAAACTCATCTTT
D gene: TRDD3; V gene: TRDV1; J gene: TRDJ1; clone size: .; CDR3 protein: CALGEPDQPTHENWGILKLIF; CDR3 DNA: TGTGCTCTTGGGGAACCCGACCAACCCACGCACGAAAACTGGGGGATACTTAAACTCATCTTT
D gene: TRDD3; V gene: TRDV1; J gene: TRDJ1; clone size: medium-sized; CDR3 protein: CALGELGQYSLPYRVGDTEYTDKLIF; CDR3 DNA: TGTGCTCTTGGGGAACTAGGCCAATACTCGCTACCGTACAGGGTGGGGGATACGGAGTACACCGATAAACTCATCTTT
D gene: TRDD3; V gene: TRDV1; J gene: TRDJ1; clone size: few; CDR3 protein: CALGELAWGIPLKLIF; CDR3 DNA: TGTGCTCTTGGGGAACTGGCCTGGGGGATACCTCTTAAACTCATCTTT
D gene: .; V gene: TRDV1; J gene: TRDJ1; clone size: medium-sized; CDR3 protein: CALGEITVYDTDKLIF; CDR3 DNA: TGTGCTCTTGGGGAAATAACCGTCTACGACACCGATAAACTCATCTTT
D gene: TRDD3; V gene: TRDV1; J gene: TRDJ1; clone size: .; CDR3 protein: CALGEGLPTVNGGYSRTYRYTDKLIF; CDR3 DNA: TGTGCTCTTGGGGAGGGACTTCCTACAGTGAATGGGGGATACTCAAGGACTTATAGGTACACCGATAAACTCATCTTT
D gene: TRDD3; V gene: TRDV1; J gene: TRDJ1; clone size: medium-sized; CDR3 protein: CALGVAYGGYLDKLIF; CDR3 DNA: TGTGCTCTTGGGGTCGCATATGGGGGATACCTCGATAAACTCATCTTT
D gene: TRDD3; V gene: TRDV1; J gene: TRDJ1; clone size: medium-sized; CDR3 protein: CALGEPMVFPYTGEPYTDKLIF; CDR3 DNA: TGTGCTCTTGGGGAACCGATGGTATTCCCTTATACTGGGGAACCCTACACCGATAAACTCATCTTT
D gene: .; V gene: TRDV1; J gene: TRDJ1; clone size: medium-sized; CDR3 protein: CALGERALPNSDRGVTDKLIF; CDR3 DNA: TGTGCTCTTGGGGAAAGGGCCCTCCCTAATTCGGATCGCGGAGTTACCGATAAACTCATCTTT
D gene: TRDD3; V gene: TRDV2; J gene: TRDJ2; clone size: large; CDR3 protein: CACDTGGALTAQLFF; CDR3 DNA: TGTGCCTGTGACACTGGGGGAGCTTTGACAGCACAACTCTTCTTT
D gene: TRDD3; V gene: TRDV1; J gene: TRDJ1; clone size: medium-sized; CDR3 protein: CALGEPRDTTDKLIF; CDR3 DNA: TGTGCTCTTGGGGAACCTAGGGATACCACCGATAAACTCATCTTT
D gene: .; V gene: TRDV1; J gene: TRDJ1; clone size: large; CDR3 protein: CALGGPLPTSPRGPDKLIF; CDR3 DNA: TGTGCTCTTGGGGGCCCTCTCCCTACCTCCCCCCGTGGTCCCGATAAACTCATCTTT
D gene: TRDD3; V gene: TRDV1; J gene: TRDJ1; clone size: medium-sized; CDR3 protein: CALGDTSYTGGYEPDKLIF; CDR3 DNA: TGTGCTCTTGGGGATACTTCCTACACTGGGGGATACGAGCCCGATAAACTCATCTTT
D gene: .; V gene: TRDV1; J gene: TRDJ2; clone size: .; CDR3 protein: CALGEISFLLGGSVLTAQLFF; CDR3 DNA: TGTGCTCTTGGGGAGATTTCCTTCCTACTGGGGGGGAGCGTTTTGACAGCACAACTCTTCTTT
D gene: TRDD3; V gene: TRDV2; J gene: TRDJ1; clone size: .; CDR3 protein: CACDKTAGDTDKLIF; CDR3 DNA: TGTGCCTGTGACAAAACGGCGGGGGATACCGATAAACTCATCTTT
D gene: TRDD3; V gene: TRDV1; J gene: TRDJ1; clone size: large; CDR3 protein: CALGETWARKYWGTRGELIF; CDR3 DNA: TGTGCTCTTGGGGAGACCTGGGCTAGAAAGTACTGGGGGACACGAGGGGAACTCATCTTT
D gene: TRDD3; V gene: TRDV1; J gene: TRDJ1; clone size: large; CDR3 protein: CALYGGLTDKLIF; CDR3 DNA: TGTGCTCTCTACGGGGGATTAACCGATAAACTCATCTTT
D gene: TRDD3; V gene: TRDV1; J gene: TRDJ1; clone size: .; CDR3 protein: CALGELRLGDTADKLIF; CDR3 DNA: TGTGCTCTTGGGGAACTTAGGCTGGGGGATACCGCCGATAAACTCATCTTT
D gene: TRDD3; V gene: TRAV38-2/DV8; J gene: TRDJ1; clone size: medium-sized; CDR3 protein: CAYRSIPATGGYNDKLIF; CDR3 DNA: TGTGCTTATAGGAGCATTCCTGCTACTGGGGGATACAACGATAAACTCATCTTT
D gene: TRDD2; V gene: TRDV1; J gene: TRDJ1; clone size: medium-sized; CDR3 protein: CALGDPKSAFLRTGDPSGDTDKLIF; CDR3 DNA: TGTGCTCTTGGGGACCCAAAGTCCGCCTTCCTACGTACTGGGGATCCCTCAGGGGACACCGATAAACTCATCTTT
D gene: TRDD3; V gene: TRDV1; J gene: TRDJ1; clone size: medium-sized; CDR3 protein: CALGDFTFPTAGGYRTYTDKLIF; CDR3 DNA: TGTGCTCTTGGGGACTTTACGTTTCCCACCGCTGGGGGATACCGAACGTACACCGATAAACTCATCTTT
D gene: .; V gene: TRDV1; J gene: TRDJ1; clone size: few; CDR3 protein: CALGETLRELGGRYTDKLIF; CDR3 DNA: TGTGCTCTTGGGGAAACCCTACGTGAGCTTGGGGGCCGGTACACCGATAAACTCATCTTT
D gene: .; V gene: TRDV1; J gene: TRDJ1; clone size: .; CDR3 protein: CALGERKVRYTDKLIF; CDR3 DNA: TGTGCTCTTGGGGAAAGGAAGGTCCGATACACCGATAAACTCATCTTT